Shown below are 15 T cell receptor beta chains from a single sample sequenced in a study of chemoradiotherapy in HPV16-positive cancers. The table came from immunoSEQ multiplex PCR; TCRdb's copy has only in-frame clones and leaves some out. The sample records over 9,000 clones, about 86% being singletons. The source material was blood, sampled from a patient who underwent chemoradiotherapy. Source of these receptors: a human donor with HPV-associated anogenital cancer.

The V call is TRBV6-5, the J call TRBJ1-2, with 8 bases identical to TRBD1. J gave up 10 bases and V 5 bases, and 9 bases lay outside the gene matches. Germline V gene lookup returns CDR1 MNHEY and CDR2 SVGAGI. This CDR3 is built from 13 residues. Here the CDR3 DNA reads TGTGCCAGCAGTCCCGGGACAGGTGGAGCCTACACCTTC. This gives the protein CASSPGTGGAYTF.

The chain carries TRBV2 and TRBJ1-2; tentatively, D is TRBD1 (5 bases). The CDR3 is made up of 13 amino acids. CDR1 SNHLY and CDR2 FYNNEI come from the germline V gene. Between the trimmed V and J ends, which lost 7 bases and 1 base, there was a span of 10 bases. The CDR3, as DNA: TGTGCCAGCAATTCAGGGAATAACTATGGCTACACCTTC. Translated: CASNSGNNYGYTF.

The gene calls are TRBV2 and TRBJ2-6; TRBD1 matches at 10 bases. This CDR3 is 17 amino acids long. Per germline, CDR1 SNHLY and CDR2 FYNNEI. Trimming took 11 bases from V and 4 from J; bases not matched to a gene: 14. CDR3 residues: CAAKGQGSFSGANVLTF. DNA for the CDR3: TGTGCCGCTAAGGGACAGGGGTCTTTTTCCGGGGCCAACGTCCTGACTTTC.

The chain carries TRBV28 and TRBJ1-4; D not resolved. V was clipped by 9 bases and J by 0 bases, with 8 bases between them. Looked up from germline, CDR1 is MDHEN and CDR2 is SYDVKM. The CDR3 is 13 amino acids. CDR3 region: CASATTTNEKLFF. The CDR3 nucleotides read TGTGCCAGTGCCACTACAACTAATGAAAAACTGTTTTTT.

The chain uses TRBV7-3 and TRBJ2-1; 8 nucleotides line up with TRBD2. In germline, CDR1 is SGHTA, CDR2 FQGTGA. The CDR3 totals 15 residues. The J segment lost 5 bases and the V segment lost 4 bases, leaving 7 bases of the junction unmatched. The DNA of the CDR3 is TGTGCCAGCAGCTCAGACGGGGGGGCCGACAATGAGCAGTTCTTC. The encoded protein is CASSSDGGADNEQFF.

V usage is TRBV4-2 and J usage is TRBJ1-2; D might be TRBD1 (5 bases). Trimming cost V 1 base and J 1 base, with 10 bases left between them. Germline CDR1 is LGHNA and CDR2 is YNFKEQ. The CDR3 sequence is 15 residues long. CDR3 sequence: CASSQGQGDNYGYTF. The CDR3 DNA follows: TGTGCCAGCAGCCAAGGGCAGGGTGATAACTATGGCTACACCTTC.

The chain uses TRBV7-3 and TRBJ2-2; D gene unclear. This CDR3 has 16 residues. V was shortened by 1 base and J by 2 bases, with 11 bases between the two germline ends. CDR1 and CDR2 from the germline V gene are SGHTA and FQGTGA. For the CDR3, the DNA is TGTGCCAGCAGCTTAATGCCGGGTATAAACACCGGGGAGCTGTTTTTT. It is translated as CASSLMPGINTGELFF.

The gene calls are TRBV6-6 and TRBJ1-2, with 7 bases identical to TRBD1. With 4 bases clipped from V and 3 bases from J, the junction kept 11 bases outside the gene matches. CDR3 size: 16 residues. The germline V gene encodes CDR1 MNHNY and CDR2 SVGAGI (reference sequence). The DNA for the CDR3 is TGTGCCAGCAGTTCAACCCGCAGGGGGGAGGACTATGGCTACACCTTC. Amino acid sequence: CASSSTRRGEDYGYTF.

The chain uses TRBV5-1 and TRBJ2-3; tentatively, D is TRBD2 (5 bases). This CDR3 spans 15 amino acids. Germline CDR1 SGHRS, CDR2 YFSETQ. The germline V and J ends were trimmed by 0 bases and 5 bases, with 13 bases remaining between them. The CDR3 coding sequence is TGCGCCAGCAGCTTGGGTTCTAGCCAAGGAGATACGCAGTATTTT. Amino acids: CASSLGSSQGDTQYF.

V and J are TRBV15 and TRBJ2-7; D tentatively reads TRBD1 or TRBD2 (5 bases each). V lost 0 bases and J 0 bases, leaving 12 bases between the germline ends. The CDR3 has 16 amino acids. Germline lookup yields CDR1 LNHNV and CDR2 YYDKDF (reference sequence). CDR3 amino acids: CATSRDLAGYSYEQYF. The CDR3 DNA reads as TGTGCCACCAGCAGAGATCTAGCAGGGTACTCCTACGAGCAGTACTTC.

This clone turned up a few times. This specimen includes other DNA sequences encoding the same CDR3. The chain is built from TRBV7-2 and TRBJ1-1; D is uncertain. The CDR3 totals 14 residues. Germline V gene lookup returns CDR1 SGHTA and CDR2 FQGNSA. With 1 base removed from V and 5 bases from J, the gap between germline ends came to 11 bases. CDR3 bases: TGTGCCAGCAGCTTAGGATCCCAAGGGACTGAAGCTTTCTTT. It translates to CASSLGSQGTEAFF.

CDR3 DNA: TGTGCCACCAATGACAGGGAGAATGAAAAACTGTTTTTT. Encoded protein: CATNDRENEKLFF. The chain carries TRBV19 and TRBJ1-4, with 7 bases aligning to TRBD1. There are 13 residues in the CDR3. Germline CDR1 LNHDA, CDR2 SQIVND (reference sequence). Unmatched junction bases numbered 7, after V lost 10 bases and J lost 5 bases. The full variable domain, with the rest looked up from reference TRBV19 and TRBJ1-4, is DGGITQSPKYLFRKEGQNVTLSCEQNLNHDAMYWYRQDPGQGLRLIYYSQIVNDFQKGDIAEGYSVSREKKESFPLTVTSAQKNPTAFYLCATNDRENEKLFFGSGTQLSVL.

The chain is built from TRBV27 and TRBJ2-3; 7 positions agree with TRBD1. The germline V gene encodes CDR1 MNHEY and CDR2 SMNVEV (reference sequence). V shed 4 bases, J shed 2 bases, and the junction held 15 bases outside the gene matches. This CDR3 is 18 amino acids long. CDR3 bases: TGTGCCAGCAGTTCCGGGACAGCCGACCTGCTTGCCACAGATACGCAGTATTTT. This translates into CASSSGTADLLATDTQYF.

The chain has TRBV5-4 and TRBJ1-2; D is uncertain. This CDR3 spans 15 amino acids. The ends were cut back, 0 bases at V and 1 base at J, with 10 bases in the middle. CDR1 and CDR2 (germline): SGHNT, YYREEE (reference sequence). CDR3: CASSLASGFNYGYTF. CDR3 coding DNA: TGTGCCAGCAGCTTGGCGTCGGGGTTTAACTATGGCTACACCTTC.

The CDR3 bases are TGTGCCACAGGGACCGCTCAGGAGCAGTACTTC. The encoded protein is CATGTAQEQYF. The chain is built from TRBV11-2 and TRBJ2-5; possibly TRBD1 or TRBD2 for D (5 bases each). The CDR3 totals 11 residues. Germline CDR1 reads SGHAT; CDR2 reads FQNNGV. Trimming shortened V by 10 bases and J by 11 bases, and 17 bases separated the two germline ends.